This record concerns one T cell receptor (beta chain) sequence. Antigen unknown. The study sorted every CD8+ T cell subset in triplicate at 250,000 to 300,000 cells each. This CDR3 has 13 amino acids. The germline CDR1 and CDR2 sequences are DFQATT and SNEGSKA (reference sequence). These data come from a study of CXCR3-negative and CXCR3-positive naive CD8 T cells. Across the whole study: Each library gave roughly 1.4 +/- 0.3 million of around 140 million TRB reads. Points from the study as a whole: Within a donor, both naive subsets shared TRBV-TRBJ usage, unlike memory cells. Naive subsets did not differ in surface CD5, and the authors estimated TCR strength using properties of the TRB CDR3.

The method, 5' RACE with UMI labels, was used to prepare the TRB cDNA libraries. TCRdb re-called the 5' RACE reads and catalogs CDR3 proteins one per entry, DNA excluded. Here the sample table reports more than 45,000 distinct CDR3 sequences. The sequenced sample consisted of memory CD8+ T cells from blood. This receptor was identified in a human donor in good health. Some clones in this sample may be carry-over from other donors' samples. This chain joins TRBV20-1 and TRBJ1-5; lacking DNA, the TRBD1 call made by TCRdb goes unchecked. The CDR3 region is CSASGQGYQPQHF.